These T cell receptor beta chains were read from a single sample in a study of blood T cells in healthy people across ages. One entry per CDR3 protein results from TCRdb running MiXCR on the 5' RACE reads. The table lists some 1.7 million distinct CDR3 sequences, 28% of them singletons. Sequenced material: blood. The source of these receptors is a woman aged 25 to 39 in good health. Each CDR3 is given with its conserved first and last residue. D genes are given only for firm matches. Not every row has a clone size; where given, it reads once, few, many or a size class.

D | J | size | V | DNA | CDR3
- | TRBJ2-2 | - | TRBV10-3 | TGTGCCATCAGTGAGACAGGTCCACCCACCGGGGAGCTGTTTTTT | CAISETGPPTGELFF
TRBD1 | TRBJ1-1 | - | TRBV6-6 | TGTGCCAGCAGTTATTTACCGGGACAGGCTGAAGCTTTCTTT | CASSYLPGQAEAFF
TRBD2 | TRBJ2-5 | few | TRBV6-2/TRBV6-3 | TGTGCCAGCAGTTACGGAGGAGCGGGGTTTAGAGAGACCCAGTACTTC | CASSYGGAGFRETQYF
- | TRBJ1-5 | - | TRBV21-1 | TGTGCCAGCACGGACAGGGGGGAGGTCGGCAATCAGCCCCAGCATTTT | CASTDRGEVGNQPQHF
- | TRBJ1-5 | - | TRBV24-1 | TGTGCCACCAGTGAACAGGGCGGCAATCAGCCCCAGCATTTT | CATSEQGGNQPQHF
TRBD2 | TRBJ2-4 | - | TRBV7-9 | TGTGCCAGCAGCTTAGCGTTGACTAGCTCCCAAAACATTCAGTACTTC | CASSLALTSSQNIQYF
TRBD2 | TRBJ2-6 | - | TRBV2 | TGTGCCAGCAGTCGCGATGGGGGGGCTGGGGCCAACGTCCTGACTTTC | CASSRDGGAGANVLTF
TRBD1 | TRBJ1-2 | - | TRBV11-2 | TGTGCCAGCAGCTTAGATCGCGCAGGGGGGGGCTACACCTTC | CASSLDRAGGGYTF
- | TRBJ2-7 | few | TRBV28 | TGTGCCAGCAGTTTAGATGGAGTCTCAGCGCAGTACTTC | CASSLDGVSAQYF
TRBD2 | TRBJ2-3 | - | TRBV4-1 | TGCGCCAGCAGCCAAATACTTAGCGGGGGGGCCGTAGATACGCAGTATTTT | CASSQILSGGAVDTQYF
- | TRBJ1-1 | - | TRBV3-1 | TGTGCCAGCAGCCTTCTGAGACAAACTGAGGCTTTCTTT | CASSLLRQTEAFF
- | TRBJ2-3 | many | TRBV5-1 | TGCGCCAGCAGCTTGGACCGGGGCCCAGATACGCAGTATTTT | CASSLDRGPDTQYF
- | TRBJ1-6 | - | TRBV7-9 | TGTGCCAGCAGCGACGGATTGGGCAGGTATTCACCCCCCCACTTT | CASSDGLGRYSPPHF
- | TRBJ2-7 | - | TRBV3-1 | TGTGCCAGCAGCCAAGACAGGGGTCGTCGCGAGCAGTACTTC | CASSQDRGRREQYF
TRBD1 | TRBJ1-2 | - | TRBV27 | TGTGACAGCACCCAGACGGGGACAGGCGCGTATGGCTACACCTTC | CDSTQTGTGAYGYTF
- | TRBJ2-7 | many | TRBV10-3 | TGTGCCATCAGTGAACAGAGCTCCTACGAGCAGTACTTC | CAISEQSSYEQYF
- | TRBJ2-7 | - | TRBV20-1 | TGCAGTGCTCGGGAGACCTCTTGGGGCGAGCAGTACTTC | CSARETSWGEQYF
- | TRBJ1-2 | - | TRBV7-2 | TGTGCCAGCCGCCGGGGGGGGACAACTAACTATGGCTACACCTTC | CASRRGGTTNYGYTF
TRBD2 | TRBJ2-7 | - | TRBV7-2 | TGTGCCAGCAGCTTAGGGACCCTAGCGGGAGGGTACGAGCAGTACTTC | CASSLGTLAGGYEQYF
TRBD1 | TRBJ1-6 | many | TRBV15 | TGTGCCACCAGGGGGACAGAGGTCTCACCCCTCCACTTT | CATRGTEVSPLHF
- | TRBJ2-1 | many | TRBV29-1 | TGCAGCGTCGGGACTGGCAGGTATGAGCAGTTCTTC | CSVGTGRYEQFF
- | TRBJ1-4 | few | TRBV7-2 | TGTGCCACTTCCCGAGGCCAGCTCAATGAAAAACTGTTTTTT | CATSRGQLNEKLFF
- | TRBJ1-3 | - | TRBV12-3/TRBV12-4 | TGTGCCAGCAGCCCCTCAGCTAACTCTGGAAACACCATATATTTT | CASSPSANSGNTIYF
TRBD2 | TRBJ2-3 | - | TRBV5-1 | TGCGCCAGCAGCGGGGGGGTCCGACTCGCGGGGGCAGATACGCAGTATTTT | CASSGGVRLAGADTQYF
- | TRBJ1-6 | - | TRBV10-3 | TGTGCCATCAGTGGACAAGTTGGGGGTAGGGGGACCCTCCACTTT | CAISGQVGGRGTLHF
- | TRBJ2-1 | many | TRBV4-2 | TGTGCCAGCAGCCAAGAGGGGGGCGGCGGGGCGTTTTTGGATGAGCAGTTCTTC | CASSQEGGGGAFLDEQFF